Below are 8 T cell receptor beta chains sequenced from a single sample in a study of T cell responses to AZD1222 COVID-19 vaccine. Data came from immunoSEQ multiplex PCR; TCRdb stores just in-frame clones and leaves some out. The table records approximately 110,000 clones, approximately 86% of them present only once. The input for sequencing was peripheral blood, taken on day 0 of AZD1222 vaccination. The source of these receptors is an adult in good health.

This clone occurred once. CDR3 residues: CASSVGGSYEQYF. For the CDR3, the DNA is TGTGCCAGCAGCGTCGGGGGCTCCTACGAGCAGTACTTC. The rearrangement joins TRBV9 to TRBJ2-7; perhaps TRBD2 as D (6 bases). CDR3 length equals 13 residues. Germline assignment: CDR1 SGDLS and CDR2 YYNGEE. V was cut by 2 bases and J by 0 bases, with 6 bases left in between.

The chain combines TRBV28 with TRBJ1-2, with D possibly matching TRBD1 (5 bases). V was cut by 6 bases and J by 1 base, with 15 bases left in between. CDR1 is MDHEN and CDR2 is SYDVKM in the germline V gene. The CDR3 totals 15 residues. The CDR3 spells CASRLVGVLNYGYTF. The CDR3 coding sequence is TGTGCCAGCAGGCTCGTGGGGGTGCTTAACTATGGCTACACCTTC.

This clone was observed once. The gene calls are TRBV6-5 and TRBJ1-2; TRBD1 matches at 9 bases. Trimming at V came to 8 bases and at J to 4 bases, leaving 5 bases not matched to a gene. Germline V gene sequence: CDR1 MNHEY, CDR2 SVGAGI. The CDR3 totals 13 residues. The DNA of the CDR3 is TGTGCCAGCTGGACAGGGGTGGGCTATGGCTACACCTTC. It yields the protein CASWTGVGYGYTF.

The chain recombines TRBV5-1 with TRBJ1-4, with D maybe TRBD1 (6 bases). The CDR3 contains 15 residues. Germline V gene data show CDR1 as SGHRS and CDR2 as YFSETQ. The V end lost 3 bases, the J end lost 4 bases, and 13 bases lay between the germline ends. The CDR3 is CASSSNTGNNEKLFF. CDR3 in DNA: TGCGCCAGCAGCTCGAATACAGGGAATAATGAAAAACTGTTTTTT.

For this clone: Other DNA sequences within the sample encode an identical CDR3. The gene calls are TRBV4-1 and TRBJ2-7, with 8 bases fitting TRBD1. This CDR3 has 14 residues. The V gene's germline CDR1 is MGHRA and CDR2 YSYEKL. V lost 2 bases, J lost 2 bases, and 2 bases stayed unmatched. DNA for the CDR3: TGCGCCAGCAGCCAAACAGGGGGAACCTACGAGCAGTACTTC. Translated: CASSQTGGTYEQYF.

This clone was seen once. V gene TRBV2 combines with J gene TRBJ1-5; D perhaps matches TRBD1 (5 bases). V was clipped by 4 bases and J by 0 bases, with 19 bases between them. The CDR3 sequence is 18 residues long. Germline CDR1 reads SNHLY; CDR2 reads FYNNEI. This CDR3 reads CASSVRKGAGYSNQPQHF. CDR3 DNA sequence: TGTGCCAGCAGTGTTAGGAAAGGGGCGGGGTATAGCAATCAGCCCCAGCATTTT. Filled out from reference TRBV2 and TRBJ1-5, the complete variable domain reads EPEVTQTPSHQVTQMGQEVILRCVPISNHLYFYWYRQILGQKVEFLVSFYNNEISEKSEIFDDQFSVERPDGSNFTLKIRSTKLEDSAMYFCASSVRKGAGYSNQPQHFGDGTRLSIL.

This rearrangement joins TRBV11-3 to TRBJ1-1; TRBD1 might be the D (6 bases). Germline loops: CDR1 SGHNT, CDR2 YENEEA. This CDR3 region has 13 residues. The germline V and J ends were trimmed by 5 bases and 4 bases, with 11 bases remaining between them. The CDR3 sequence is CASSPSGATEAFF. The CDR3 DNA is TGTGCCAGCAGCCCCTCAGGGGCCACTGAAGCTTTCTTT.

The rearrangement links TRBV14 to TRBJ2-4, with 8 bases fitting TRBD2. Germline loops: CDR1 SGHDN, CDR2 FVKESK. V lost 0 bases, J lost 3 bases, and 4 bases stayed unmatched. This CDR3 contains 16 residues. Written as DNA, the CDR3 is TGTGCCAGCAGCCAAGATCCGGGAGGGGGCAAAAACATTCAGTACTTC. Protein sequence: CASSQDPGGGKNIQYF. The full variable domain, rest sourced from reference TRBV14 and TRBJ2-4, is EAGVTQFPSHSVIEKGQTVTLRCDPISGHDNLYWYRRVMGKEIKFLLHFVKESKQDESGMPNNRFLAERTGGTYSTLKVQPAELEDSGVYFCASSQDPGGGKNIQYFGAGTRLSVL.